This T cell receptor beta chain emerged from a study of PD-L1 blockade in urothelial cancer. Study details: Patients with male sex and bladder-origin urothelial cancer accounted for about 85% of the roughly 29 enrolled. Median T cell yield from blood was approximately 150,000.

Spiked synthetic TCR analogs estimated absolute template abundance per PCR. Assay: immunoSEQ multiplex PCR; the TCRdb copy retains only in-frame clones and omits some. The sample has 100,000 to 150,000 clones, about 82% seen once; the top ten hold 2.4%. The CDR3 spans 15 residues. Trimming pared 3 bases from V and 6 bases from J, leaving 12 bases between. In germline, CDR1 is LNHDA, CDR2 SQIVND (reference sequence). The sample's time point: peripheral blood 6 weeks after treatment start. Each patient gave between 1 and 8 samples, pretreatment and on-treatment. The receptor was isolated from a man aged 50-59 years with urothelial cancer. The input for sequencing was PBMCs, taken around atezolizumab (anti-PD-L1) treatment. This rearrangement joins TRBV19 to TRBJ1-6; a possible D gene is TRBD1 (5 bases). The CDR3: CASSITGVGNSPLHF. CDR3 bases: TGTGCCAGTAGTATTACGGGGGTAGGTAATTCACCCCTCCACTTT.